This T cell receptor (beta chain) was recovered during a study of blood T cell repertoires in COVID-19 (dated by TCRdb to 2020 to 2021). About the study as a whole: Samples covering the acute and convalescent phases of COVID-19 were provided by collaborators in the United States, Italy and Spain. The material from the prospective study consisted of cDNA or gDNA derived from T cells, B-cell-depleted T cells, or PBMCs. The dataset comprised deeply sampled blood TCRbeta repertoires from subjects exposed to, actively infected with, or recovered from COVID-19. A freely available public database, intended as a resource for researchers studying the immune response to SARS-CoV-2, is where the repertoires were released. The samples were drawn from the first 160 participants of the ongoing ImmuneRACE study and from more than 1,000 subjects provided by 6 global collaborators. The sample metadata nearly always contained a de-identified subject ID, COVID-19 status, age in years and sex. HLA class I and class II types, where available, came from metadata supplied by the sample provider rather than from assay-based typing.

General findings and caveats noted by the study authors: Clinical and demographic metadata were provided uncurated, with the amount varying by source and participant.

TCRbeta CDR3 regions were amplified from genomic DNA using the immunoSEQ Assay, a bias-controlled multiplex PCR. Per the original workflow: The number of nucleated cells in each sample was estimated by amplification of reference gene primers within the assay. Sequence reads were collapsed and filtered to measure the absolute abundance of every unique TCRbeta CDR3 rearrangement. Productive Simpson clonality was computed per sample as the square root of Simpson's diversity index over productive rearrangements. TCRdb provides this immuneACCESS table in a form limited to in-frame rearrangements. Some clones are lacking; in checked studies, under half of them reflect an unresolved V gene, and why the rest are absent is not known. The V and J calls and the clone size are those of that table, but D and trimming were determined from the DNA. This sample holds 150,000 or so clones; roughly 90% were observed only once. The ten largest clones add up to 3% to 4% of the sample.

Collaborating institutions collected whole blood in K2EDTA tubes following their own protocols. For TCRbeta analysis, collaborators shipped samples in one of three forms: frozen whole blood, isolated PBMCs, or DNA extracted from either of those sample types. Relative to germline, V is 5 bases shorter and J is 1 base shorter, with 8 bases between their ends. The CDR1 and CDR2 encoded by the germline V gene are MDHEN and SYDVKM. From its cysteine to its phenylalanine, the CDR3 spans 14 amino acids. Just the 42-base CDR3 DNA is kept, in frame starting at base 1. As for this clone: The antigen this receptor binds is unknown. No base quality values were provided; no much bigger clone lies one nucleotide off.

This receptor was taken from a woman between 65 and 79 years old with acute or convalescent COVID-19. Specimen: peripheral blood. The chain links TRBV28 with TRBJ1-4; confidence is insufficient to name the D gene. The bases are TGTGCCAGCAGTGGAGGTAGAACTAATGAAAAACTGTTTTTT. The resulting protein is CASSGGRTNEKLFF.